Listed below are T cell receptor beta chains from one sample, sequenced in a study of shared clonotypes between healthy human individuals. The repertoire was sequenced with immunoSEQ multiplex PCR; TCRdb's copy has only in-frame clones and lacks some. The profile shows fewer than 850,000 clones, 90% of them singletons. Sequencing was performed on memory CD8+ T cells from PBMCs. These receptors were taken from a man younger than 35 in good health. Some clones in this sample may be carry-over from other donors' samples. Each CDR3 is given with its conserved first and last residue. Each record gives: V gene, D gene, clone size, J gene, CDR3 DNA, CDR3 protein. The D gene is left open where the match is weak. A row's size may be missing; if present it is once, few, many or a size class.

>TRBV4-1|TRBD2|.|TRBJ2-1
TGCGCCAGCAGCCAAGCGGCTAGCGGGAGCCAGAGGAATGAGCAGTTCTTC
CASSQAASGSQRNEQFF
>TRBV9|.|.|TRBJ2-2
TGTGCCAGCAGCGTGGGGGGCTTGGCCGGGGAGCTGTTTTTT
CASSVGGLAGELFF
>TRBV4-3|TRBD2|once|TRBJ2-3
TGCGCCAGCAGCCAAGATCGGCTAGCGGGAGTAGCCCCCGCAGATACGCAGTATTTT
CASSQDRLAGVAPADTQYF
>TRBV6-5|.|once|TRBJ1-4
TGTGCCAGCAGTTACGCCGGGTTCAGCGAAAAACTGTTTTTT
CASSYAGFSEKLFF
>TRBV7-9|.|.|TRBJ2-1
TGTGCCAGCAGTACGATTCAGGGAAGACTCTCCTACAATGAGCAGTTCTTC
CASSTIQGRLSYNEQFF
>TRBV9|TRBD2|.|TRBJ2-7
TGTGCCAGCAGCGTAGAGGCTAGCGGGACCTACGAGCAGTACTTC
CASSVEASGTYEQYF
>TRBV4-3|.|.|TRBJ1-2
TGCGCCAGCAGCCAAGATCTTGGCCGCGACTATGGCTACACCTTC
CASSQDLGRDYGYTF
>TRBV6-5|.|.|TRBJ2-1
TGTGCCAGCACCCCTAGGGGGGACAATGAGCAGTTCTTC
CASTPRGDNEQFF
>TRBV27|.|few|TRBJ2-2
TGTGCCAGCACTGGACGCGAGAACACCGGGGAGCTGTTTTTT
CASTGRENTGELFF
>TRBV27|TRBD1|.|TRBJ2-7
TGTGCCAGCAGCCCCCGCCAGTTCCAGGGGGTGGTGGGCGAGCAGTACTTC
CASSPRQFQGVVGEQYF